The 4 T cell receptor beta chains presented below share a single source sample, sequenced in a study of CD8+ T cells in alopecia areata. Treatment: oral pan-JAK inhibitor, 5-10 mg twice daily. Sequencing templates came from extracted RNA that was reverse transcribed into cDNA. Profiling relied on immunoSEQ multiplex PCR, and the TCRdb table lists in-frame clones only, not all of them. The repertoire holds 180,000 or so clones, with around 58% as singletons. This sample comprised CD4+ T cells sorted from blood, obtained at week 56, from a patient treated with tofacitinib. These receptors all come from a human donor with alopecia areata.

This clone has only a few counts. V is TRBV4-1 and J is TRBJ2-4, with 8 bases lining up with TRBD1. CDR3 size: 15 residues. J lost 6 bases, V lost 0 bases, and 4 bases had no gene match. Germline V CDR1 and CDR2: MGHRA, YSYEKL. The CDR3, as DNA: TGCGCCAGCAGCCAAGATAGGACAGGGAGAAACATTCAGTACTTC. Translated, it gives CASSQDRTGRNIQYF.

The sample holds a few counts of this clone. Written as DNA, the CDR3 is TGTGCCAGCAGCACCGTAGGAAACACCATATATTTT. Translation gives CASSTVGNTIYF. The V and J genes are TRBV14 and TRBJ1-3; no firm D call. Trimming left V 5 bases short and J 4 bases short, with 6 bases between. The CDR3 sequence is 12 residues long. Germline-derived CDR1 and CDR2 are SGHDN and FVKESK.

This clone was seen once. The CDR3: CASGARDNEQFF. For the CDR3, the DNA is TGTGCCAGCGGGGCTAGGGACAATGAGCAGTTCTTC. The gene calls are TRBV6-5 and TRBJ2-1, with a possible D match to TRBD1 (5 bases). Germline CDR1 MNHEY, CDR2 SVGAGI. The CDR3 contains 12 residues. V lost 8 bases, J lost 5 bases, and 10 bases lay in between.

The chain joins TRBV15 to TRBJ2-5; D is unresolved. CDR1 is LNHNV and CDR2 is YYDKDF in the germline V gene (reference sequence). The CDR3 runs to 14 residues. Trimming left V 0 bases short and J 4 bases short, with 9 bases between. CDR3 in DNA: TGTGCCACCAGCAGAGATTACGTACTAGAGACCCAGTACTTC. It is translated as CATSRDYVLETQYF. Supplemented by reference TRBV15 and TRBJ2-5, the full variable domain reads DAMVIQNPRYQVTQFGKPVTLSCSQTLNHNVMYWYQQKSSQAPKLLFHYYDKDFNNEADTPDNFQSRRPNTSFCFLDIRSPGLGDTAMYLCATSRDYVLETQYFGPGTRLLVL.